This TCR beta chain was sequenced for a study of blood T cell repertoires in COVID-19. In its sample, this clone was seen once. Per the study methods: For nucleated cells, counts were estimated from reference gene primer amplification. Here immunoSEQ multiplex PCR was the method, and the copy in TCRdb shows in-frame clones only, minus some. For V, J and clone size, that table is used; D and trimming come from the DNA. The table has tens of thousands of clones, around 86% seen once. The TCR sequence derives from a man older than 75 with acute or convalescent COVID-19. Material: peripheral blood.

CDR3 in amino acids: CASSQDGAGPRKTQYF. CDR3 in DNA: TGTGCCAGCAGCCAAGACGGAGCGGGGCCCAGAAAGACCCAGTACTTC. The chain uses TRBV14 and TRBJ2-5; TRBD2 agrees at 7 bases. J gave up 6 bases and V 0 bases, and 10 bases lay outside the gene matches. Germline-derived CDR1 and CDR2 are SGHDN and FVKESK. This CDR3 region has 16 residues.